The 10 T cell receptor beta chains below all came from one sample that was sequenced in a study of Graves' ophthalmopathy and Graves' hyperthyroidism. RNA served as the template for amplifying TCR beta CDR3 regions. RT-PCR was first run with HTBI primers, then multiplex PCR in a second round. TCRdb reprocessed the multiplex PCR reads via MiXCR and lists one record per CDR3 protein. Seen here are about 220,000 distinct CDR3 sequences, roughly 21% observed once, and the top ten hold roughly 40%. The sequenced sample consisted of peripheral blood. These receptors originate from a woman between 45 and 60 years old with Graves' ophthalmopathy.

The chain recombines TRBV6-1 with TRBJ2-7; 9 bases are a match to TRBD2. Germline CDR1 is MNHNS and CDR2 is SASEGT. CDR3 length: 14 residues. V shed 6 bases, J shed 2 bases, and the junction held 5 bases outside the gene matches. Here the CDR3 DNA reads TGTGCCAGCAGCTGGACTAGCGCGACCTACGAGCAGTACTTC. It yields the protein CASSWTSATYEQYF.

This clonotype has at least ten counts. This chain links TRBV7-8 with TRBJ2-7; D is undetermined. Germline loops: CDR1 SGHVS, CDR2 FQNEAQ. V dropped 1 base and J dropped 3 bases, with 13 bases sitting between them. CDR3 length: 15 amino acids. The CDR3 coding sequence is TGTGCCAGCAGCTTAGAGTCCGGAGCCAGCTACGAGCAGTACTTC. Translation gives CASSLESGASYEQYF.

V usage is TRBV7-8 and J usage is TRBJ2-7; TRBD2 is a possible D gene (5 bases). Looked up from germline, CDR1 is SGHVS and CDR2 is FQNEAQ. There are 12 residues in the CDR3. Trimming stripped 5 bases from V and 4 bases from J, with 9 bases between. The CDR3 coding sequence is TGTGCCAGCAGCCGGGGAAGGTACGAGCAGTACTTC. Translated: CASSRGRYEQYF.

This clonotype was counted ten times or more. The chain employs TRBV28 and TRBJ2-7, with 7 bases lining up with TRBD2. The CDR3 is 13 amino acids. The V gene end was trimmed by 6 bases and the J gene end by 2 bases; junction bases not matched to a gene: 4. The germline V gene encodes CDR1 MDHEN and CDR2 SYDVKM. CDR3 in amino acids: CASRRDYAYEQYF. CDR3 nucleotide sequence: TGTGCCAGCAGGAGGGACTACGCCTACGAGCAGTACTTC. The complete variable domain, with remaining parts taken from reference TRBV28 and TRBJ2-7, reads DVKVTQSSRYLVKRTGEKVFLECVQDMDHENMFWYRQDPGLGLRLIYFSYDVKMKEKGDIPEGYSVSREKKERFSLILESASTNQTSMYLCASRRDYAYEQYFGPGTRLTVT.

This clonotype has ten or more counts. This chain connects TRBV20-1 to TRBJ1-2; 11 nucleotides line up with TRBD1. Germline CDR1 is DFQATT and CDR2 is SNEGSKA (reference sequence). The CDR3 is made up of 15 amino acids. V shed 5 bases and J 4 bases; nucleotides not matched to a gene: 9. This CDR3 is CSADPGQGAVYGYTF. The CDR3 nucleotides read TGCAGTGCTGACCCAGGACAGGGGGCTGTCTATGGCTACACCTTC.

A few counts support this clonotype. CDR3 DNA: TGTGCCAGCAGCCAAGATTCGGCTCAGGGGAATGAGCAGTTCTTC. Its protein is CASSQDSAQGNEQFF. The V gene is TRBV3-1, the J gene TRBJ2-1, with D tentatively TRBD1 (6 bases). Trimming pared 0 bases from V and 7 bases from J, leaving 13 bases between. The CDR3 totals 15 residues. CDR1 and CDR2 (germline): LGHDT, YNNKEL (reference sequence).

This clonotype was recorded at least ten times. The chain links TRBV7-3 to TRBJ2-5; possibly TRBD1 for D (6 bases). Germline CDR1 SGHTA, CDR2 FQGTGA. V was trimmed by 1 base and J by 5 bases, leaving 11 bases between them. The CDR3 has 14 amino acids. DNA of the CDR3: TGTGCCAGCAGCTTAAATCAGGGGCGGGAGACCCAGTACTTC. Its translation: CASSLNQGRETQYF.

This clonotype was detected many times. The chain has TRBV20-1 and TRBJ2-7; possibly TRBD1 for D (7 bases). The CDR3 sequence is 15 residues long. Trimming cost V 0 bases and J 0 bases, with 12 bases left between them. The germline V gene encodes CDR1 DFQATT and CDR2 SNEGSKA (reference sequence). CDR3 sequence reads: CSARDPGGPSYEQYF. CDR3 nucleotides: TGCAGTGCTAGAGACCCAGGGGGGCCCTCCTACGAGCAGTACTTC.

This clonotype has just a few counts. CDR3 protein: CASSPTTPTDTQYF. The CDR3 nucleotides are TGTGCCAGCAGTCCCACGACCCCCACAGATACGCAGTATTTT. The chain uses TRBV2 and TRBJ2-3; the D is unclear. The CDR3 covers 14 residues. Per germline, CDR1 SNHLY and CDR2 FYNNEI. The ends were cut back, 5 bases at V and 2 bases at J, with 11 bases in the middle.

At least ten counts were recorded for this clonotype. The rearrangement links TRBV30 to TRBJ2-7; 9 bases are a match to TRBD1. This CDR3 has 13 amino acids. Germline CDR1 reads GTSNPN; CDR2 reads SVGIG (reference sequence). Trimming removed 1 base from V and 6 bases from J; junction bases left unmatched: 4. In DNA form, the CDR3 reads TGTGCCTGGAGTGAGGGGACAGGGCCCGAGCAGTACTTC. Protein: CAWSEGTGPEQYF.